These 2 T cell receptor beta chains share one sample of origin, sequenced in a study of CD8+ T cells in alopecia areata (dated by TCRdb to the late 2010s). The time point tag for this specimen amounts to: baseline before oral tofacitinib. The library was produced with the immunoSEQ multiplex PCR assay. RNA was extracted from all samples and reverse transcribed into cDNA as template for TCR sequencing. What TCRdb holds here is the immuneACCESS table cut down to in-frame rearrangements. Part of the clones is not present; checked against another copy, under half of the missing clones reflect an unresolved V gene, and the others are unexplained. Here the sample has 200,000 to 250,000 clones; 57% occur a single time. The ten most abundant clones make up around 0.46% of the sample. Specimen: CD4+ T cells sorted from blood, collected at week 0. These receptors were taken from a human donor with alopecia areata.

The V gene is TRBV6-1, the J gene TRBJ2-4, with 7 positions matching TRBD1. This CDR3 region has 12 residues. Germline values: CDR1 MNHNS, CDR2 SASEGT. V trimming: 5 bases; J trimming: 15 bases; junction bases outside the gene matches: 10. CDR3 protein: CASSPGTAHRYF. CDR3 in DNA: TGTGCCAGCAGTCCTGGGACAGCCCATCGGTACTTC.

This clone has just a few counts. The V call is TRBV30, the J call TRBJ1-5; 7 bases fit TRBD1. CDR1 is GTSNPN and CDR2 is SVGIG in the germline V gene (reference sequence). Germline trimming cut 8 bases from V and 5 bases from J; bases unmatched to any gene: 9. This CDR3 spans 13 amino acids. The CDR3 reads CASSQGQYQPQHF. For the CDR3, the DNA is TGTGCCAGTTCACAGGGGCAATATCAGCCCCAGCATTTT.